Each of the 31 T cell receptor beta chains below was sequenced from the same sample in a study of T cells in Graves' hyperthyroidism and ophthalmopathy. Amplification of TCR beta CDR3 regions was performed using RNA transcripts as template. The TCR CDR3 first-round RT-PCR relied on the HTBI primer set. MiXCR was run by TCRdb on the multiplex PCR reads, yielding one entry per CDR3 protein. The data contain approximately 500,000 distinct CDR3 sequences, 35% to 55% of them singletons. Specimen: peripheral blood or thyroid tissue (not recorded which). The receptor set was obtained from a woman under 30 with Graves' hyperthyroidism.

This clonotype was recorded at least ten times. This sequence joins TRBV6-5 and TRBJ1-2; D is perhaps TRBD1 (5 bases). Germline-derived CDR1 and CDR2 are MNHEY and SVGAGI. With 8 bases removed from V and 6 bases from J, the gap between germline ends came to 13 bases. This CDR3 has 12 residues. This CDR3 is CASYNRPHGYTF. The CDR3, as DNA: TGTGCCAGCTATAACAGGCCTCATGGCTACACCTTC.

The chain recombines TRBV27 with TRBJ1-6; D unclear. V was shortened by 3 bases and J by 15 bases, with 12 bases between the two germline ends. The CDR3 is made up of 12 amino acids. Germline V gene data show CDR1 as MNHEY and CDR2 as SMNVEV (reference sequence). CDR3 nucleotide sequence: TGTGCCAGCAGTTTGGGCCGCATTCTCCTCCACTTT. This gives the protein CASSLGRILLHF.

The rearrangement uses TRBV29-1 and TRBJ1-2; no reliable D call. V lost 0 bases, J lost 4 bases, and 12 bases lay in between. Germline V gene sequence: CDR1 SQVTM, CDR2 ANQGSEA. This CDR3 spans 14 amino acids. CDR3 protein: CSVEDSAETYGYTF. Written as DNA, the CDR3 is TGCAGCGTTGAAGATTCCGCAGAGACCTATGGCTACACCTTC.

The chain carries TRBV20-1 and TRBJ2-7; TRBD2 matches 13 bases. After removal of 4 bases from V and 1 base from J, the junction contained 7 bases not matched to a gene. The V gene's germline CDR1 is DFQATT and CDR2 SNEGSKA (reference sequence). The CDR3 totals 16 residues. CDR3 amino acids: CSAIPGLAGLSYEQYF. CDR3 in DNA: TGCAGTGCTATTCCGGGACTAGCGGGACTGTCCTACGAGCAGTACTTC.

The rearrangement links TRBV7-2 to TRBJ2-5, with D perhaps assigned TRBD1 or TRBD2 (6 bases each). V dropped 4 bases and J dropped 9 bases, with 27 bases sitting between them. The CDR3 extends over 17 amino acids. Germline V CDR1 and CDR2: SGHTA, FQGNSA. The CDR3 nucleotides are TGTGCCAGCAGCTCGTTCCCCAGGGGACCCTCAGGGGAGGCCCAGTACTTC. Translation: CASSSFPRGPSGEAQYF.

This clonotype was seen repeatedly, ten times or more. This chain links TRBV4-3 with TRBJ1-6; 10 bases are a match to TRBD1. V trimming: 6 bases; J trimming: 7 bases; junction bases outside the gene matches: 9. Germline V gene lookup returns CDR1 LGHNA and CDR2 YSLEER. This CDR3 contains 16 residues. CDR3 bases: TGCGCCAGCAGACCCGGGACAGGGGTTTCGAATTCACCCCTCCACTTT. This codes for CASRPGTGVSNSPLHF.

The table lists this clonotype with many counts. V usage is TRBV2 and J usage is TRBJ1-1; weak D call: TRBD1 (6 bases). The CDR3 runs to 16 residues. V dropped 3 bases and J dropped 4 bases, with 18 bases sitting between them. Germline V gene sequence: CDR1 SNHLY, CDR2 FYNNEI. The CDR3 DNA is TGTGCCAGCAGTGACAGGGGATTAAGGGGTGGCACTGAAGCTTTCTTT. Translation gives CASSDRGLRGGTEAFF.

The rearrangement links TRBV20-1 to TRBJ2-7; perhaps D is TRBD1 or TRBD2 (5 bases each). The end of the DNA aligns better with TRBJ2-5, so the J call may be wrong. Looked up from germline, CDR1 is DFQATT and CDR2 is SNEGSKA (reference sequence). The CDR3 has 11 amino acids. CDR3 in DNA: TGCAGTGGGAGATGGGGGGAGACCCAGTACTTC. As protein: CSGRWGETQYF.

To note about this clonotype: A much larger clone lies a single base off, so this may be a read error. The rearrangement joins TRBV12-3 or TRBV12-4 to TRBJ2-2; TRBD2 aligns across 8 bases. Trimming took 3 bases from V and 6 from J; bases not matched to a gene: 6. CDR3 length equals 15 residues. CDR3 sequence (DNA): TGTGCCAGCAGTTTGCCAGCGGGAGATCCCGGGGAGCTGTTTTTT. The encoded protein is CASSLPAGDPGELFF.

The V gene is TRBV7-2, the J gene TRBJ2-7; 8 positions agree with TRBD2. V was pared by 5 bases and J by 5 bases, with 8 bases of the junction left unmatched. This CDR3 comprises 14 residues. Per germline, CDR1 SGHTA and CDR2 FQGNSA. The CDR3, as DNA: TGTGCCAGCAGCACCTTAGCGGGACGGAACGAGCAGTACTTC. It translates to CASSTLAGRNEQYF.

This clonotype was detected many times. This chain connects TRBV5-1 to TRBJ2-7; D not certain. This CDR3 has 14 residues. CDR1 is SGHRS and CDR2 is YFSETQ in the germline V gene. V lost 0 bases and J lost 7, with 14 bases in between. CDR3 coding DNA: TGCGCCAGCAGCTTGGTCCGGAGTGGACGGGAGCAGTACTTC. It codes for CASSLVRSGREQYF.

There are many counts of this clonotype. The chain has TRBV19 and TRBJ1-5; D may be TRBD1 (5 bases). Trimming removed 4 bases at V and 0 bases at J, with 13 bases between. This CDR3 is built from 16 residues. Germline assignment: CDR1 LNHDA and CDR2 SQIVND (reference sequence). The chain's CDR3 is CASSTPPTVSNQPQHF. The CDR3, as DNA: TGTGCCAGTAGTACCCCTCCGACAGTTAGCAATCAGCCCCAGCATTTT.

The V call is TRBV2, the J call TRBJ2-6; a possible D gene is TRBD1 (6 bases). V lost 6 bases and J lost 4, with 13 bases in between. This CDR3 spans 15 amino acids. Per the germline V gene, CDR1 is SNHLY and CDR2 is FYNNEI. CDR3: CASRSTGGGANVLTF. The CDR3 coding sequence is TGTGCCAGCAGGTCGACAGGCGGAGGGGCCAACGTCCTGACTTTC. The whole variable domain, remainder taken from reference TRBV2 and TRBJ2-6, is EPEVTQTPSHQVTQMGQEVILRCVPISNHLYFYWYRQILGQKVEFLVSFYNNEISEKSEIFDDQFSVERPDGSNFTLKIRSTKLEDSAMYFCASRSTGGGANVLTFGAGSRLTVL.

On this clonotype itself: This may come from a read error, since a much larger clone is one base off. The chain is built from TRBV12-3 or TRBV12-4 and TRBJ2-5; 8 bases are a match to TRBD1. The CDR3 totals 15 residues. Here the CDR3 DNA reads TGTACCAGCAGTTTATTTACAGGGGGACAAGAGACCCAGTACTTC. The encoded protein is CTSSLFTGGQETQYF.

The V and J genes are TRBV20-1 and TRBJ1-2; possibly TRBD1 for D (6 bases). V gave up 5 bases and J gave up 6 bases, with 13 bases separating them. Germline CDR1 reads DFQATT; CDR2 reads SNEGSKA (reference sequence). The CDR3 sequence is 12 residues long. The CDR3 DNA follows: TGCAGTGCTGAAGACAGGCCGCATGGCTACACCTTC. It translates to CSAEDRPHGYTF.

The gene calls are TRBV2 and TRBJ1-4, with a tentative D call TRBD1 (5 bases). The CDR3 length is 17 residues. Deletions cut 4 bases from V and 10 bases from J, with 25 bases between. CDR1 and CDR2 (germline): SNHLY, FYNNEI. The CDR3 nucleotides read TGTGCCAGCAGTGTTGGAGCGCCGCAGGGCGTTTCGGGAAAACTGTTTTTT. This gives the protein CASSVGAPQGVSGKLFF.

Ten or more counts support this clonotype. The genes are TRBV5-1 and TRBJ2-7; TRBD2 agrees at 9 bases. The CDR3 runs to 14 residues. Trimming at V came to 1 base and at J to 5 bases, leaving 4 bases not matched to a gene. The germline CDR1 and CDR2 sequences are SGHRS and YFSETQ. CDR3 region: CASSLRLAGNEQYF. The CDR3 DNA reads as TGCGCCAGCAGCTTGCGGCTAGCGGGAAACGAGCAGTACTTC. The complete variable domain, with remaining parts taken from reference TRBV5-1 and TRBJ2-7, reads KAGVTQTPRYLIKTRGQQVTLSCSPISGHRSVSWYQQTPGQGLQFLFEYFSETQRNKGNFPGRFSGRQFSNSRSEMNVSTLELGDSALYLCASSLRLAGNEQYFGPGTRLTVT.

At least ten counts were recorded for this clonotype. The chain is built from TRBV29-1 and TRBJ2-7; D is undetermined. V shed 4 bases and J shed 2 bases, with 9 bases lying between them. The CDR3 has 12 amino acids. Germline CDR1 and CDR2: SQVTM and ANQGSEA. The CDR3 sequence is CSVAGSPYEQYF. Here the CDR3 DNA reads TGCAGCGTTGCCGGGTCCCCCTACGAGCAGTACTTC.

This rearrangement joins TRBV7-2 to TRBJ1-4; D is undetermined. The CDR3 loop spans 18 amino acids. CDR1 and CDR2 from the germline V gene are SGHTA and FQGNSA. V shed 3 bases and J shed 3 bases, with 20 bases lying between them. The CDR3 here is CASSLRAKDTGANEKLFF. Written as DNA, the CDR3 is TGTGCCAGCAGCTTGCGGGCCAAAGACACCGGGGCTAATGAAAAACTGTTTTTT.

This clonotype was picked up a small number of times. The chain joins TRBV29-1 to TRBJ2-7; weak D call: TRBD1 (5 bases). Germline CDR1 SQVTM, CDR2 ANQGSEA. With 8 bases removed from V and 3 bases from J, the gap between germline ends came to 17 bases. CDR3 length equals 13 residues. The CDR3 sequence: CSSEDSGNYEQYF. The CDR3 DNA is TGCAGCAGTGAAGACAGTGGTAACTACGAGCAGTACTTC.

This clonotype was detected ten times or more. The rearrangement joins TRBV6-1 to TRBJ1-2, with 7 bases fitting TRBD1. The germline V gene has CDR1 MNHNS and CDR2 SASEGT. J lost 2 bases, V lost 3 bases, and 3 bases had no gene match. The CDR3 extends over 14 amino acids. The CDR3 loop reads CASSDYRGNYGYTF. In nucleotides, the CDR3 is TGTGCCAGCAGTGATTACAGGGGAAACTATGGCTACACCTTC.

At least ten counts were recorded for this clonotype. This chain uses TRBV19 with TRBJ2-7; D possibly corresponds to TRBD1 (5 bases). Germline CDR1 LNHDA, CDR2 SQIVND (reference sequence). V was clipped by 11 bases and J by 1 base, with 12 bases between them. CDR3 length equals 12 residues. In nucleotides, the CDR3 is TGTGCCTGGATGGGGCGGTCCTACGAGCAGTACTTC. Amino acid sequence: CAWMGRSYEQYF.

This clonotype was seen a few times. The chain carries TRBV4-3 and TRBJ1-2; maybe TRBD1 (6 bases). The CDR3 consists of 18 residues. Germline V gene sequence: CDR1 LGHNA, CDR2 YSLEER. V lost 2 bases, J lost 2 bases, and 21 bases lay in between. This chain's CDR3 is CASSQYRNLDSGNYGYTF. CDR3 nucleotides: TGCGCCAGCAGCCAATATCGAAACCTGGACAGCGGGAACTATGGCTACACCTTC.

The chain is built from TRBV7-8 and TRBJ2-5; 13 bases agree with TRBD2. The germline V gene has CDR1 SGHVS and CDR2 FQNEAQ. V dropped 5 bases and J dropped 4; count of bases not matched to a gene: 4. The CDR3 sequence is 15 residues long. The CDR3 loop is CASSTLAGGRETQYF. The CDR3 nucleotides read TGTGCCAGCAGCACACTAGCGGGAGGGCGAGAGACCCAGTACTTC.

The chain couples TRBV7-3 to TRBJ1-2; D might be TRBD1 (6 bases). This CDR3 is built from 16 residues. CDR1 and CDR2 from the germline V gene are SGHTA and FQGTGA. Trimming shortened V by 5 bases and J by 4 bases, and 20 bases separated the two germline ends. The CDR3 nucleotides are TGTGCCAGCAGCCTTAACGGTATGACAGGCACCTATGGCTACACCTTC. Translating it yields CASSLNGMTGTYGYTF.

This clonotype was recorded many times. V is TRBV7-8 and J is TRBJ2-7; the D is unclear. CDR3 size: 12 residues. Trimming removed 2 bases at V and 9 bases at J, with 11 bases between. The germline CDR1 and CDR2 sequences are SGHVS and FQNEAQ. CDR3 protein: CASSLRAPRQYF. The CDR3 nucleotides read TGTGCCAGCAGCTTAAGGGCCCCCCGGCAGTACTTC. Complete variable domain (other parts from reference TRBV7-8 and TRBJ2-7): GAGVSQSPRYKVAKRGQDVALRCDPISGHVSLFWYQQALGQGPEFLTYFQNEAQLDKSGLPSDRFFAERPEGSVSTLKIQRTQQEDSAVYLCASSLRAPRQYFGPGTRLTVT.

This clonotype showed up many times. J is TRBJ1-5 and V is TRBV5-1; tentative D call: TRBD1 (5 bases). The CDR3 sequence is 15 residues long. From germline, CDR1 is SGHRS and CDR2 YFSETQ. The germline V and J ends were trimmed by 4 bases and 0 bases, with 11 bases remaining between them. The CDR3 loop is CASSAEGYSNQPQHF. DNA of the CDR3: TGCGCCAGCAGCGCGGAGGGGTATAGCAATCAGCCCCAGCATTTT.

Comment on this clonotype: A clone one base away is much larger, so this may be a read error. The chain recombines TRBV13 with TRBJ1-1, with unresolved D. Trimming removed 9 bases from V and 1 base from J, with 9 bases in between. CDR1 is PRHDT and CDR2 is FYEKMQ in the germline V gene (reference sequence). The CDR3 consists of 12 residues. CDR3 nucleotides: TGTGCCAGTACGACAAGGAACACTGAAGCTTTCTTT. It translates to CASTTRNTEAFF.

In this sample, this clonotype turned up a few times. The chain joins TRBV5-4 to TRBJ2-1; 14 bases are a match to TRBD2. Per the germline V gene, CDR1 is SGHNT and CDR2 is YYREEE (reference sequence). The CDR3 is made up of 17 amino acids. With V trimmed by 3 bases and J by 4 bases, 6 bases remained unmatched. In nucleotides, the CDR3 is TGTGCCAGCAGCTCCCAGACTAGCGGGAGGGGATACAATGAGCAGTTCTTC. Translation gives CASSSQTSGRGYNEQFF.

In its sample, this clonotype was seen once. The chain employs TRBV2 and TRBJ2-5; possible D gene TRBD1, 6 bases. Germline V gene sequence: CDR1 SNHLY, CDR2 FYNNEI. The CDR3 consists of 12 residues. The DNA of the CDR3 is TGTGCGAAAGGGGGACGCCAAGAGACCCAGTACTTC. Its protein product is CAKGGRQETQYF. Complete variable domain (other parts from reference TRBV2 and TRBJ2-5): EPEVTQTPSHQVTQMGQEVILRCVPISNHLYFYWYRQILGQKVEFLVSFYNNEISEKSEIFDDQFSVERPDGSNFTLKIRSTKLEDSAMYFCAKGGRQETQYFGPGTRLLVL.

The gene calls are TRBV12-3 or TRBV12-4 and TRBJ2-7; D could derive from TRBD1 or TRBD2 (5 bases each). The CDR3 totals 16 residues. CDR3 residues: CASGLVGRDAAYEQYF. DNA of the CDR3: TGTGCTAGTGGTTTGGTAGGCAGGGACGCAGCCTACGAGCAGTACTTC.